Shown below are 20 T cell receptor beta chains from a single sample sequenced in a study of blood T cell repertoires in COVID-19. Profiling relied on immunoSEQ multiplex PCR, and the TCRdb table lists in-frame clones only, not all of them. The sample has about 350,000 clones, less than 90% seen once. Sequencing input: PBMCs or T cells enriched from blood (not recorded which). The origin of the receptors is a woman aged 30 to 39 who had recovered from COVID-19.

The chain is built from TRBV6-5 and TRBJ1-1, with D unclear. V was pared by 4 bases and J by 1 base, with 10 bases between. The V gene's germline CDR1 is MNHEY and CDR2 SVGAGI. This CDR3 has 14 residues. The CDR3 loop reads CASSSVQTNTEAFF. The CDR3 DNA is TGTGCCAGCAGTTCGGTACAGACGAACACTGAAGCTTTCTTT.

This clone was detected only a few times. This rearrangement joins TRBV30 to TRBJ1-1, with D perhaps matching TRBD1 (5 bases). Looked up from germline, CDR1 is GTSNPN and CDR2 is SVGIG (reference sequence). There are 15 residues in the CDR3. V lost 1 base, J lost 5 bases, and 17 bases lay in between. The CDR3 coding sequence is TGTGCCTGGAGTGGTTCTTGGGGCTCGAGGACTGAAGCTTTCTTT. It is translated as CAWSGSWGSRTEAFF.

This clone showed up just a few times. This chain links TRBV19 with TRBJ1-2, with no clear D. Germline lookup yields CDR1 LNHDA and CDR2 SQIVND (reference sequence). Between the trimmed V and J ends, which lost 3 bases and 3 bases, there was a span of 14 bases. The CDR3 has 15 amino acids. CDR3 sequence: CASSMNEWADYGYTF. In DNA, the CDR3 is TGTGCCAGTAGTATGAATGAGTGGGCCGACTATGGCTACACCTTC.

J is TRBJ1-5 and V is TRBV28, with D perhaps TRBD1 (6 bases). CDR1 and CDR2 (germline): MDHEN, SYDVKM. The CDR3 loop spans 15 amino acids. Trimming removed 4 bases from V and 4 bases from J, with 14 bases in between. CDR3 sequence reads: CASSSDARGNQPQHF. CDR3 coding DNA: TGTGCCAGCAGTTCCGACGCCAGGGGAAATCAGCCCCAGCATTTT.

The chain couples TRBV5-1 to TRBJ1-6, with 7 nucleotides matching TRBD1. The germline gives CDR1 SGHRS, CDR2 YFSETQ. The trim removed 4 bases at V and 1 base at J, leaving 8 bases unmatched. The CDR3 covers 17 residues. This CDR3 reads CASSKGQPGSYNSPLHF. CDR3 in DNA: TGCGCCAGCAGCAAGGGACAGCCGGGGTCCTATAATTCACCCCTCCACTTT.

The chain employs TRBV28 and TRBJ1-2, with D perhaps TRBD1 (5 bases). Germline CDR1 MDHEN, CDR2 SYDVKM. The CDR3 extends over 15 amino acids. Trimming took 4 bases from V and 7 from J, leaving 19 bases between them. Here the CDR3 DNA reads TGTGCCAGCAGTTCGGGACTCCCGGCCCGGGGTGGCTACACCTTC. This encodes CASSSGLPARGGYTF.

The gene calls are TRBV3-1 (or the pseudogene TRBV3-2) and TRBJ2-3; 7 nucleotides line up with TRBD1. Losses at the gene ends were 3 bases for V and 4 bases for J; bases not matched to a gene: 10. Germline V gene lookup returns CDR1 LGHDT and CDR2 YNNKEL (reference sequence). This CDR3 is 16 amino acids long. The CDR3 nucleotides read TGTGCCAGCAGCCAGGGTTCCGACAGGGTTGCAGATACGCAGTATTTT. Translating gives CASSQGSDRVADTQYF.

CDR3 sequence: CASSGGRHTGELFF. The CDR3 nucleotides are TGTGCCAGCAGTGGAGGGCGGCACACCGGGGAGCTGTTTTTT. The V call is TRBV27, the J call TRBJ2-2; a weak D match, TRBD2 (6 bases). V was pared by 5 bases and J by 3 bases, with 10 bases between. This CDR3 is built from 14 residues. Germline CDR1 and CDR2: MNHEY and SMNVEV (reference sequence).

This clone was seen a few times. The rearrangement joins TRBV7-8 to TRBJ2-3; 10 bases line up with TRBD2. The junction had 6 bases not matched to a gene; V was cut back by 6 bases and J by 3 bases. This CDR3 has 15 residues. Germline V CDR1 and CDR2: SGHVS, FQNEAQ. The CDR3 is CASSLLAGATDTQYF. In nucleotides, the CDR3 is TGTGCCAGCAGTCTCCTAGCGGGGGCAACAGATACGCAGTATTTT.

This chain uses TRBV5-6 with TRBJ2-7; TRBD1 aligns across 10 bases. Germline V gives CDR1 SGHDT, CDR2 YYEEEE. V lost 4 bases, J lost 2 bases, and 3 bases stayed unmatched. The CDR3 sequence is 14 residues long. CDR3 region: CASSRDRGAYEQYF. Written as DNA, the CDR3 is TGTGCCAGCAGCCGGGACAGGGGCGCCTACGAGCAGTACTTC.

The chain links TRBV5-4 to TRBJ1-4; possibly TRBD1 for D (5 bases). Trimming stripped 0 bases from V and 3 bases from J, with 15 bases between. The CDR3 covers 17 residues. Germline V lookup: CDR1 SGHNT, CDR2 YYREEE (reference sequence). In DNA, the CDR3 is TGTGCCAGCAGCTTGGGGGTAACCGGGACTCCTAATGAAAAACTGTTTTTT. Translating it yields CASSLGVTGTPNEKLFF. Using reference TRBV5-4 and TRBJ1-4 for the parts outside the CDR3, the full variable domain is ETGVTQSPTHLIKTRGQQVTLRCSSQSGHNTVSWYQQALGQGPQFIFQYYREEENGRGNFPPRFSGLQFPNYSSELNVNALELDDSALYLCASSLGVTGTPNEKLFFGSGTQLSVL.

V and J are TRBV30 and TRBJ2-4; 7 nucleotides align to TRBD1. The CDR3 consists of 15 residues. J lost 1 base, V lost 0 bases, and 3 bases had no gene match. Germline lookup yields CDR1 GTSNPN and CDR2 SVGIG (reference sequence). DNA of the CDR3: TGTGCCTGGAGTGTAAACAGGGGTGCCAAAAACATTCAGTACTTC. Protein sequence: CAWSVNRGAKNIQYF.

The rearrangement uses TRBV18 and TRBJ2-1, with D possibly TRBD1 on 6 matching bases. The CDR3 runs to 13 residues. Germline CDR1 is KGHSH and CDR2 is LQKENI. The ends were cut back, 3 bases at V and 4 bases at J, with 7 bases in the middle. CDR3 coding DNA: TGTGCCAGCTCACCCGACAGGTACAATGAGCAGTTCTTC. Its protein product is CASSPDRYNEQFF.

V is TRBV5-1 and J is TRBJ2-7; D is perhaps TRBD2 (5 bases). The CDR3 covers 14 residues. The ends were cut back, 4 bases at V and 5 bases at J, with 16 bases in the middle. The germline CDR1 and CDR2 sequences are SGHRS and YFSETQ. CDR3 residues: CASSPDSPADEQYF. CDR3 sequence (DNA): TGCGCCAGCAGCCCGGACTCCCCGGCCGACGAGCAGTACTTC.

The V call is TRBV3-1 (or the pseudogene TRBV3-2), the J call TRBJ2-7, with a possible D match to TRBD2 (6 bases). The CDR3 runs 17 residues. In germline, CDR1 is LGHDT, CDR2 YNNKEL (reference sequence). V lost 4 bases, J lost 3 bases, and 22 bases lay in between. In DNA form, the CDR3 reads TGTGCCAGCAGCCTCGCTTCCGGGACTCCAGCGAACTACGAGCAGTACTTC. Protein sequence: CASSLASGTPANYEQYF.

This rearrangement joins TRBV19 to TRBJ1-4; TRBD1 agrees at 11 bases. After removal of 5 bases from V and 14 bases from J, the junction contained 7 bases not matched to a gene. There are 13 residues in the CDR3. Germline assignment: CDR1 LNHDA and CDR2 SQIVND (reference sequence). As DNA, the CDR3 is TGTGCCAGTAGTGGAGCCAGGGACAGGGGGCTGTTTTTT. It encodes CASSGARDRGLFF.

The rearrangement joins TRBV3-1 (or the pseudogene TRBV3-2) to TRBJ2-7; TRBD1 aligns across 8 bases. The CDR3 contains 13 residues. Germline V gene lookup returns CDR1 LGHDT and CDR2 YNNKEL (reference sequence). The V segment lost 6 bases and the J segment 3 bases; nucleotides outside the gene matches: 4. The CDR3 is CASRRQGYYEQYF. CDR3 DNA sequence: TGTGCCAGCAGACGACAGGGGTACTACGAGCAGTACTTC.

V is TRBV11-2 and J is TRBJ1-4; 9 bases map to TRBD1. Germline V lookup: CDR1 SGHAT, CDR2 FQNNGV. Trimming at V came to 1 base and at J to 7 bases, leaving 7 bases not matched to a gene. The CDR3 spans 16 residues. CDR3 sequence reads: CASSLAGGQGAEKLFF. The CDR3 bases are TGTGCCAGCAGCTTAGCGGGGGGACAGGGTGCTGAAAAACTGTTTTTT.

This rearrangement joins TRBV14 to TRBJ2-6, with TRBD1 matching over 8 bases. Losses at the gene ends were 4 bases for V and 5 bases for J; bases not matched to a gene: 10. Germline CDR1 is SGHDN and CDR2 is FVKESK. The CDR3 is 17 amino acids. CDR3 in DNA: TGTGCCAGCAGCCGGTTCGGGCAGGGGGCGCGGGCCAACGTCCTGACTTTC. Protein: CASSRFGQGARANVLTF.

The chain links TRBV7-2 to TRBJ2-5; no firm D call. The CDR3 contains 13 residues. The germline V gene has CDR1 SGHTA and CDR2 FQGNSA. Between the trimmed V and J ends, which lost 5 bases and 5 bases, there was a span of 12 bases. The CDR3, as DNA: TGTGCCAGCAGCCCGACTCTGTCCGAGACCCAGTACTTC. Translating gives CASSPTLSETQYF.